This T cell receptor (beta chain) originates from a study of blood T cell repertoires in COVID-19 (dated by TCRdb to between 2020 and 2021). The study in broad terms: Samples from collaborators originated in the United States, Italy and Spain and spanned both the acute and convalescent phases of COVID-19. The prospective study material was composed of cDNA or gDNA derived from T cells, B-cell-depleted T cells, or PBMCs. Subjects who had been exposed to COVID-19, were actively infected with it, or had recovered from it provided the deeply sampled blood TCRbeta repertoires that made up the dataset. The repertoires were released in a freely available public database intended as a resource for research on the immune response to SARS-CoV-2. Samples came from the ongoing ImmuneRACE study (first 160 participants) plus 1,254 subjects from 6 global collaborators. Sample metadata almost always included a de-identified subject ID, COVID-19 status, age in years and sex. Where HLA class I and class II types were available, the types were taken from metadata supplied by the sample provider, not from assay-based typing. Overall study results and their limits: How much clinical and demographic metadata was included differed by source and by participant, and the metadata was provided uncurated.

V and J are trimmed by 6 bases and 1 base, and the gene matches miss 7 bases of the junction. Reading the germline V gene (reference sequence) gives CDR1 PRHDT and CDR2 FYEKMQ. Taken from cysteine to phenylalanine, the CDR3 has 16 residues. Left in the record is the CDR3 DNA by itself, 48 bases read in frame from the first base. Enrolling through a virtual design, the prospective study's participants ranged in age from about 18 to 89 years and lived across some 22 United States geographic areas. Cohort assignment in the prospective study relied on participant-reported clinical history from a screening survey and a study questionnaire. A participant counted as exposed if, within 2 weeks of entering the study, that participant had been in contact with someone who had a PCR-confirmed or clinician-diagnosed COVID-19 case. In the prospective study, whole blood, serum and a nasopharyngeal or oropharyngeal swab were collected from each participant by mobile phlebotomists. Prospective study participants could optionally give additional blood draws and questionnaires over an approximately two-month period. Before DNA extraction, prospective study blood samples were shipped either frozen or at room temperature.

The immunoSEQ Assay, a bias-controlled multiplex PCR, was used to amplify TCRbeta CDR3 regions from genomic DNA. As for the original processing: Nucleated cell counts per sample were estimated from amplification of reference gene primers within the assay. Sequence reads were collapsed and filtered to measure the absolute abundance of every unique TCRbeta CDR3 rearrangement. For each sample, productive Simpson clonality was calculated as the square root of Simpson's diversity index over productive rearrangements. TCRdb took this table from immuneACCESS and kept in-frame rearrangements with V and J called. Such tables lack part of the clones; where checked against another copy, unresolved V genes explain under half of the gap, and the rest is unexplained. For V, J and clone size, that table is used; D and trimming come from the DNA. Present in this sample are more than 300,000 clones, approximately 90% of which were seen just once. The ten largest make up roughly 3.6% of the sample.

With regard to this clone: The antigen it binds to is not known. One base away there is no much larger clone; base qualities are not given.

The clonotype was recovered from a woman in her twenties or thirties who had been exposed to COVID-19. Recombination joined TRBV13 with TRBJ1-1, with 11 central nucleotides matching TRBD1. The specimen was PBMCs or T cells enriched from blood (not recorded which). The DNA sequence is TGTGCCAGCAGTCCGGACAGGGGGCGAGGGAACACTGAAGCTTTCTTT. It is translated as CASSPDRGRGNTEAFF.